Sequencing of this T cell receptor (beta chain) was carried out in a study of CD8 T cells in Susac syndrome. cDNA came from roughly 0.5 to 1 ug RNA primed by random hexamers. An immunoSEQ multiplex PCR generated amplified TCR beta CDR3 products spanning 54 Vbeta and 13 Jbeta. Using its own MiXCR run on the immunoSEQ multiplex PCR reads, TCRdb lists one record per CDR3 protein. The sample holds a few hundred thousand distinct CDR3 sequences, roughly 85% seen once. The CDR3 covers 13 residues. CDR1 is DFQATT and CDR2 is SNEGSKA in the germline V gene (reference sequence). With 6 bases removed from V and 3 bases from J, the gap between germline ends came to 15 bases. TCR beta sequences were obtained from blood CD8+ and CD4+ T cells. Relapsing-remitting disease, either stable or active, was present in the multiple sclerosis controls, who were treatment-naive patients. Negative isolation was applied to CD8+ and CD4+ T cells, and FACS enrichment was applied to TEMRA cells.

Sequencing used CD8+ T cells from PBMCs. This receptor was taken from a human donor with multiple sclerosis. The chain has TRBV20-1 and TRBJ2-7; D is perhaps TRBD2 (6 bases). The CDR3 DNA is TGCAGTGCCGGGAGAAGTGGGGTCTACGAGCAGTACTTC. Its translation is CSAGRSGVYEQYF.